This T cell receptor (beta chain) was sequenced during a study of blood T cell repertoires in COVID-19. Whole-study context: The origin of the acute and convalescent COVID-19 samples was the United States, Italy and Spain.

V shed 5 bases and J shed 2 bases, with 12 bases lying between them. Per the germline V gene, CDR1 is SGHAT and CDR2 is FQDESV (reference sequence). This CDR3 is built from 15 residues. Sequencing was performed with immunoSEQ multiplex PCR; in TCRdb, only in-frame clones are kept and a portion is missing. The data show 70,000 or so clones, over 70% seen once. Sequencing was performed on peripheral blood. The receptor was derived from a woman aged 65 to 85 with acute or convalescent COVID-19. The chain combines TRBV11-1 with TRBJ2-2, with D perhaps matching TRBD2 (6 bases). The CDR3 region is CASSPEAGNTGELFF. CDR3 nucleotide sequence: TGTGCCAGCAGCCCGGAGGCGGGAAACACCGGGGAGCTGTTTTTT.